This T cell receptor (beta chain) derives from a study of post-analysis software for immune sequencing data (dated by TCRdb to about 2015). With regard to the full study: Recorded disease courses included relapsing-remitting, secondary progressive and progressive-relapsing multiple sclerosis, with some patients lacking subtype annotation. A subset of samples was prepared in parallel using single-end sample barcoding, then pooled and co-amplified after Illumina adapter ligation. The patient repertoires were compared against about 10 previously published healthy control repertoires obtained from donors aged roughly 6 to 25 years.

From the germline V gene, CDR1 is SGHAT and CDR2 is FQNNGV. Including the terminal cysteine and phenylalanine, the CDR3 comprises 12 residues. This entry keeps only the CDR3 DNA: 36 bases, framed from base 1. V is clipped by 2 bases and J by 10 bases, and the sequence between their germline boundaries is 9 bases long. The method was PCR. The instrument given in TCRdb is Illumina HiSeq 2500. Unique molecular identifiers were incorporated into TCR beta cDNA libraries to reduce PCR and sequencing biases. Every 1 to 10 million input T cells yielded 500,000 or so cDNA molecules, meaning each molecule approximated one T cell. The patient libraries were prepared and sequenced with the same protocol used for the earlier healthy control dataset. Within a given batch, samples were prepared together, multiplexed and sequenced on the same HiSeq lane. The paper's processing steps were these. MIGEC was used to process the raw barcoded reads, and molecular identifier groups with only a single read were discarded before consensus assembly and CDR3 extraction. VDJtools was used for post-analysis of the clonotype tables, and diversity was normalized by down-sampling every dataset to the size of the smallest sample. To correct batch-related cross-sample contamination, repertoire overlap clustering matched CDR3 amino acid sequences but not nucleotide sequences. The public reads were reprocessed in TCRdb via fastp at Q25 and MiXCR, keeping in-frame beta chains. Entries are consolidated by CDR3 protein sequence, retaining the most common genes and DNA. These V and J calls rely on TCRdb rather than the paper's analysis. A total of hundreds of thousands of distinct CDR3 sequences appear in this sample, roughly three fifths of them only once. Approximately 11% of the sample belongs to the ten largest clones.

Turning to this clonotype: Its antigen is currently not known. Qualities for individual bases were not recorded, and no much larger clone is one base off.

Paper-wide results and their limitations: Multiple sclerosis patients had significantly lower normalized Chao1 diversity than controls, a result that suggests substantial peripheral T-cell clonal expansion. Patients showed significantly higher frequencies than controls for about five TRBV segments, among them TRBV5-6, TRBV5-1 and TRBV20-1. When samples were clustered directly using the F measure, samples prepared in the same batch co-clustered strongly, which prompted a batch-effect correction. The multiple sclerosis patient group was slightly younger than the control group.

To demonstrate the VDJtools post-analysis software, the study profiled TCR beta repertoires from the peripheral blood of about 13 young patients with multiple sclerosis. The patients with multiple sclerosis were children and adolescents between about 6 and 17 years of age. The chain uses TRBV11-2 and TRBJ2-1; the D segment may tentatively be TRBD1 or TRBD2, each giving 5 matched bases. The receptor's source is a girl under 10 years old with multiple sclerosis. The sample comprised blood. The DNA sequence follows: TGTGCCAGCAGCTTAACGGGGCGCGAGCAGTTCTTC. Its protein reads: CASSLTGREQFF.